This record looks at one T cell receptor (beta chain) sequence and its context. The CDR3 is 13 residues long. Germline V CDR1 and CDR2: LGHDT, YNNKEL (reference sequence). The ends lost 6 bases at V and 7 bases at J; junction bases unmatched: 5. Clones were read by immunoSEQ multiplex PCR, and TCRdb kept only the in-frame ones, dropping some. The sample records some 95,000 clones, 80% to 90% being singletons. These data belong to a study of T cell responses to AZD1222 COVID-19 vaccine. The input for sequencing was peripheral blood, taken on day 0 of AZD1222 vaccination. The sequence derives from an adult in good health. The chain uses TRBV3-1 (or the pseudogene TRBV3-2) and TRBJ1-3; 8 positions match TRBD1. The CDR3 loop is CASRGQGRNTIYF. The CDR3 nucleotides are TGTGCCAGCAGAGGACAGGGCCGGAACACCATATATTTT.